The sequence of this TCR beta chain was determined in a study of blood T cell repertoires in COVID-19. At the level of the study: Collection of acute and convalescent COVID-19 samples took place in the United States, Italy and Spain.

V shed 5 bases and J 1 base; nucleotides not matched to a gene: 1. Per the germline V gene, CDR1 is SNHLY and CDR2 is FYNNEI. The CDR3 spans 13 residues. There are a few counts of this clone. This sample also contains other DNA sequences that code for the same CDR3. Methods used by the authors: Reference gene primer amplification gave estimated nucleated cell counts. The repertoire was sequenced with immunoSEQ multiplex PCR; TCRdb's copy has only in-frame clones and lacks some. The V and J calls and clone size were taken over from that table, and D and trimming were inferred from the DNA. The table includes over 250,000 clones, approximately 85% detected once.

The V and J genes are TRBV2 and TRBJ1-1; TRBD1 matches at 7 bases. The sequenced sample was peripheral blood. The clonotype originates from a woman in her 70s with acute or convalescent COVID-19. CDR3 DNA sequence: TGTGCCAGCAGTCGACAGGGGAACACTGAAGCTTTCTTT. It is translated as CASSRQGNTEAFF.